The 25 T cell receptor beta chains in this list originate from one sample, sequenced in a study of blood T cell repertoires in COVID-19 (dated by TCRdb to about 2020). Libraries were constructed by the immunoSEQ multiplex PCR assay. In its TCRdb copy, this immuneACCESS table keeps in-frame sequences only and misses some clones. Where compared with another copy, unresolved V genes explain less than half of these, and the others have no known cause. This sample gives 65,000 to 95,000 clones in total; 80% of them show up just once. The biggest ten clones account for approximately 12% of the sample. Sequences were obtained from peripheral blood. These receptors all come from a middle-aged woman with active or convalescent COVID-19.

This chain's CDR3 is CASSYRGQGPEKLFF. The CDR3 DNA reads TGTGCCAGCAGTTACAGAGGCCAGGGCCCCGAAAAACTGTTTTTT. This rearrangement joins TRBV6-2 or TRBV6-3 to TRBJ1-4; weak D call: TRBD1 (5 bases). Trimming cost V 2 bases and J 8 bases, with 15 bases left between them. Germline CDR1 reads MNHEY; CDR2 reads SVGEGT. CDR3 length: 15 residues.

V and J are TRBV20-1 and TRBJ2-3, with D possibly being TRBD2 (6 bases). The germline V and J ends were trimmed by 3 bases and 2 bases, with 15 bases remaining between them. The CDR3 spans 15 residues. Per the germline V gene, CDR1 is DFQATT and CDR2 is SNEGSKA (reference sequence). The DNA of the CDR3 is TGCAGTGCTAGTGGTAGCGGAACTTTCACAGATACGCAGTATTTT. Translating it yields CSASGSGTFTDTQYF.

The V and J genes are TRBV11-3 and TRBJ2-7, with TRBD2 identical over 13 bases. The CDR3 is made up of 17 amino acids. Germline lookup yields CDR1 SGHNT and CDR2 YENEEA. Trimming removed 2 bases from V and 4 bases from J; junction bases left unmatched: 8. The CDR3 bases are TGTGCCAGCAGCTTAATCCTACTAGCGGGAGGGTTTTACGAGCAGTACTTC. Protein sequence: CASSLILLAGGFYEQYF.

This rearrangement joins TRBV28 to TRBJ1-5, with 8 bases lining up with TRBD1. CDR3 length: 20 amino acids. Losses at the gene ends were 3 bases for V and 5 bases for J; bases not matched to a gene: 21. Germline assignment: CDR1 MDHEN and CDR2 SYDVKM. CDR3 protein: CASSFPTLSLTGEGYQPQHF. The CDR3 DNA follows: TGTGCCAGCAGTTTCCCTACTTTGTCACTGACAGGGGAGGGTTATCAGCCCCAGCATTTT. The full variable domain, in which reference TRBV28 and TRBJ1-5 provide the parts outside the CDR3, is DVKVTQSSRYLVKRTGEKVFLECVQDMDHENMFWYRQDPGLGLRLIYFSYDVKMKEKGDIPEGYSVSREKKERFSLILESASTNQTSMYLCASSFPTLSLTGEGYQPQHFGDGTRLSIL.

The CDR3 sequence: CASSIARGGTDTQYF. CDR3 sequence (DNA): TGTGCCAGTAGTATTGCCAGGGGCGGCACAGATACGCAGTATTTT. The chain couples TRBV19 to TRBJ2-3, with D maybe TRBD1 (6 bases). Trimming removed 3 bases from V and 1 base from J, with 11 bases in between. The CDR3 is 15 amino acids. Germline CDR1 and CDR2: LNHDA and SQIVND (reference sequence).

The genes are TRBV29-1 and TRBJ2-7; D is possibly TRBD2 (6 bases). The V gene's germline CDR1 is SQVTM and CDR2 ANQGSEA. The V end lost 0 bases, the J end lost 0 bases, and 12 bases lay between the germline ends. This CDR3 is built from 15 residues. The CDR3 sequence is CSVEDFRGSSYEQYF. The CDR3 DNA reads as TGCAGCGTTGAAGATTTCCGGGGGAGCTCCTACGAGCAGTACTTC.

This chain joins TRBV19 and TRBJ2-5; 7 bases line up with TRBD2. CDR3 size: 14 residues. After removal of 4 bases from V and 5 bases from J, the junction contained 7 bases not matched to a gene. The germline CDR1 and CDR2 sequences are LNHDA and SQIVND (reference sequence). CDR3 bases: TGTGCCAGTAGTAGGGGGAGGGCTGAGGAGACCCAGTACTTC. It yields the protein CASSRGRAEETQYF.

The chain links TRBV7-3 to TRBJ2-3; 8 positions match TRBD1. CDR3 size: 14 residues. After removal of 5 bases from V and 5 bases from J, the junction contained 6 bases not matched to a gene. The germline V gene has CDR1 SGHTA and CDR2 FQGTGA. CDR3 nucleotide sequence: TGTGCCAGCAGCCCTGGACAGGGCATAGATACGCAGTATTTT. It specifies CASSPGQGIDTQYF. The whole variable domain, filled in from reference TRBV7-3 and TRBJ2-3, reads GAGVSQTPSNKVTEKGKYVELRCDPISGHTALYWYRQSLGQGPEFLIYFQGTGAADDSGLPNDRFFAVRPEGSVSTLKIQRTERGDSAVYLCASSPGQGIDTQYFGPGTRLTVL.

The V gene is TRBV4-2, the J gene TRBJ1-1; D is undetermined. The CDR3 is made up of 13 amino acids. Between the trimmed V and J ends, which lost 8 bases and 11 bases, there was a span of 21 bases. Looked up from germline, CDR1 is LGHNA and CDR2 is YNFKEQ. The CDR3 DNA reads as TGTGCCAGCGACGGACGGGATGAACACTCGGCTTTCTTT. Its protein product is CASDGRDEHSAFF.

In this sample, this clone turned up a few times. The chain has TRBV28 and TRBJ2-1; TRBD2 aligns across 9 bases. V lost 5 bases and J lost 0; bases outside the gene matches: 2. The CDR3 sequence is 15 residues long. CDR1 and CDR2 from the germline V gene are MDHEN and SYDVKM. The chain's CDR3 is CASSSGGPSYNEQFF. In DNA form, the CDR3 reads TGTGCCAGCAGTAGCGGGGGGCCCTCCTACAATGAGCAGTTCTTC. The full variable domain, in which reference TRBV28 and TRBJ2-1 provide the parts outside the CDR3, is DVKVTQSSRYLVKRTGEKVFLECVQDMDHENMFWYRQDPGLGLRLIYFSYDVKMKEKGDIPEGYSVSREKKERFSLILESASTNQTSMYLCASSSGGPSYNEQFFGPGTRLTVL.

This clone was seen ten or more times. The chain joins TRBV7-3 to TRBJ2-3; 8 nucleotides align to TRBD1. The V gene end was trimmed by 5 bases and the J gene end by 4 bases; junction bases not matched to a gene: 5. The CDR3 runs to 14 residues. From germline, CDR1 is SGHTA and CDR2 FQGTGA. For the CDR3, the DNA is TGTGCCAGCAGCAACTCGACAGGGGCAGATACGCAGTATTTT. Its protein product is CASSNSTGADTQYF. The full variable domain, completed using reference TRBV7-3 and TRBJ2-3, is GAGVSQTPSNKVTEKGKYVELRCDPISGHTALYWYRQSLGQGPEFLIYFQGTGAADDSGLPNDRFFAVRPEGSVSTLKIQRTERGDSAVYLCASSNSTGADTQYFGPGTRLTVL.

This clone was observed once. J is TRBJ1-2 and V is TRBV15; 8 bases align to TRBD1. Trimming at V came to 0 bases and at J to 3 bases, leaving 3 bases not matched to a gene. The CDR3 totals 15 residues. Germline V lookup: CDR1 LNHNV, CDR2 YYDKDF (reference sequence). The CDR3 loop is CATSRDKTGDYGYTF. The CDR3 bases are TGTGCCACCAGCAGAGATAAGACAGGGGACTATGGCTACACCTTC.

The chain combines TRBV2 with TRBJ2-3; D gene unclear. V lost 6 bases to trimming and J lost 1 base, with 11 bases between them. The length of the CDR3 is 14 residues. Germline values: CDR1 SNHLY, CDR2 FYNNEI. The CDR3 is CASRQRWGTDTQYF. The CDR3 coding sequence is TGTGCCAGCAGGCAGAGGTGGGGCACAGATACGCAGTATTTT.

This clone appeared once. This rearrangement joins TRBV10-3 to TRBJ2-7; 12 bases agree with TRBD2. Germline V gene lookup returns CDR1 ENHRY and CDR2 SYGVKD. V was clipped by 2 bases and J by 6 bases; unmatched bases: 8. This CDR3 region has 16 residues. The CDR3 reads CAISETPSGGAGEQYF. The DNA for the CDR3 is TGTGCCATCAGTGAGACCCCTAGCGGGGGGGCTGGCGAGCAGTACTTC.

The genes are TRBV5-6 and TRBJ1-4; a possible D gene is TRBD1 (6 bases). The CDR3 loop spans 13 amino acids. The germline V and J ends were trimmed by 2 bases and 7 bases, with 9 bases remaining between them. From germline, CDR1 is SGHDT and CDR2 YYEEEE. The CDR3 loop is CASSFTGSEKLFF. CDR3 nucleotide sequence: TGTGCCAGCAGCTTTACAGGGAGTGAAAAACTGTTTTTT.

CDR3 sequence reads: CASSFHDRDEQYF. The CDR3 bases are TGTGCCAGCAGTTTTCACGACAGGGACGAGCAGTACTTC. This chain uses TRBV27 with TRBJ2-7; 7 nucleotides align to TRBD1. V lost 3 bases and J lost 5; bases outside the gene matches: 4. The CDR3 spans 13 residues. From germline, CDR1 is MNHEY and CDR2 SMNVEV (reference sequence).

The chain combines TRBV5-1 with TRBJ2-2; TRBD1 might be the D (5 bases). CDR3 size: 13 residues. Trimming removed 2 bases at V and 4 bases at J, with 6 bases between. Germline CDR1 reads SGHRS; CDR2 reads YFSETQ. CDR3 loop: CASSFQGTGELFF. CDR3 nucleotide sequence: TGCGCCAGCAGCTTCCAGGGCACCGGGGAGCTGTTTTTT.

V usage is TRBV19 and J usage is TRBJ2-2; 11 bases fit TRBD2. Germline V CDR1 and CDR2: LNHDA, SQIVND (reference sequence). Trimming cost V 4 bases and J 4 bases; bases outside gene matches: 2. The CDR3 has 15 residues. This chain's CDR3 is CASSTTSGVTGELFF. CDR3 nucleotides: TGTGCCAGTAGTACGACTAGCGGGGTCACCGGGGAGCTGTTTTTT. The full variable domain, with the rest looked up from reference TRBV19 and TRBJ2-2, is DGGITQSPKYLFRKEGQNVTLSCEQNLNHDAMYWYRQDPGQGLRLIYYSQIVNDFQKGDIAEGYSVSREKKESFPLTVTSAQKNPTAFYLCASSTTSGVTGELFFGEGSRLTVL.

The rearrangement joins TRBV7-6 to TRBJ2-7, with a possible D match to TRBD1 (6 bases). The germline gives CDR1 SGHVS, CDR2 FNYEAQ. V lost 5 bases to trimming and J lost 2 bases, with 22 bases between them. The CDR3 length is 17 residues. The CDR3 DNA is TGTGCCAGCAGCCCCGTAAGGGGGTCCTATGAAACCTACGAGCAGTACTTC. The encoded protein is CASSPVRGSYETYEQYF.

The chain carries TRBV6-5 and TRBJ1-1, with 7 bases matching TRBD1. This CDR3 is built from 14 residues. Trimming cost V 6 bases and J 1 base; bases outside gene matches: 5. CDR1 MNHEY and CDR2 SVGAGI come from the germline V gene. CDR3 amino acids: CASRPQGRNTEAFF. CDR3 DNA sequence: TGTGCCAGCAGGCCACAGGGGCGGAACACTGAAGCTTTCTTT.

This clone was counted a single time. The J gene is TRBJ1-2, the V gene TRBV7-3; no firm D call. The CDR3 runs 13 residues. V lost 8 bases and J 2 bases, leaving 12 bases between the germline ends. Germline CDR1 and CDR2: SGHTA and FQGTGA. CDR3 DNA: TGTGCCAGCGAGCTAATCACGAACTATGGCTACACCTTC. It codes for CASELITNYGYTF.

This chain links TRBV10-1 with TRBJ2-3; unclear D gene. The germline V and J ends were trimmed by 4 bases and 1 base, with 3 bases remaining between them. The CDR3 length is 12 residues. CDR1 is WNHNN, CDR2 SYGVQD, per germline (reference sequence). CDR3 DNA: TGCGCCAGCAGTGCTCGCACAGATACGCAGTATTTT. Translated, it gives CASSARTDTQYF.

V is TRBV27 and J is TRBJ2-5, with D possibly TRBD2 on 6 matching bases. Germline V gene sequence: CDR1 MNHEY, CDR2 SMNVEV (reference sequence). V lost 7 bases and J lost 1, with 13 bases in between. The CDR3 is 14 amino acids. The CDR3 protein is CASTTIGGQETQYF. CDR3 DNA sequence: TGTGCCAGCACAACCATCGGGGGCCAAGAGACCCAGTACTTC.

This clone occurred once. The chain joins TRBV5-1 to TRBJ1-6; no definite D call. Trimming removed 4 bases from V and 9 bases from J, with 11 bases in between. CDR1 and CDR2 (germline): SGHRS, YFSETQ. This CDR3 has 13 amino acids. CDR3 DNA sequence: TGCGCCAGCAGCCAGAGCGAAGGTTCACCCCTCCACTTT. Its protein is CASSQSEGSPLHF.

The chain links TRBV7-2 to TRBJ2-7; 7 positions agree with TRBD1. Germline loops: CDR1 SGHTA, CDR2 FQGNSA. The J segment lost 4 bases and the V segment lost 4 bases, leaving 7 bases of the junction unmatched. The CDR3 is 14 amino acids. The chain's CDR3 is CASSYPGQTYEQYF. CDR3 DNA: TGTGCCAGCAGCTACCCGGGACAGACGTACGAGCAGTACTTC.